Below, 3 T cell receptor beta chains from the same sample are listed, as sequenced in a study of cytomegalovirus exposure and HLA in healthy donors. With 60 Vbeta and 13 Jbeta primers, the PCR was carried out. The protocol was immunoSEQ multiplex PCR, while the TCRdb copy is restricted to in-frame clones and leaves out a portion. The table lists 150,000 to 200,000 clones, approximately 81% of them singletons. Sequencing was done on a sample of PBMCs. These receptor sequences come from a man aged 45 to 65 in good health and CMV-seropositive.

The chain is built from TRBV4-2 and TRBJ2-7, with 8 bases identical to TRBD2. This CDR3 has 15 amino acids. After removal of 0 bases from V and 3 bases from J, the junction contained 4 bases not matched to a gene. Germline V gene data show CDR1 as LGHNA and CDR2 as YNFKEQ. CDR3 amino acids: CASSQEREGNYEQYF. The CDR3 DNA reads TGTGCCAGCAGCCAAGAACGGGAGGGAAACTACGAGCAGTACTTC.

V and J are TRBV9 and TRBJ2-7, with TRBD2 matching over 7 bases. The trim removed 0 bases at V and 2 bases at J, leaving 2 bases unmatched. The CDR3 loop spans 14 amino acids. Germline loops: CDR1 SGDLS, CDR2 YYNGEE. CDR3 sequence: CASSVGGGPYEQYF. For the CDR3, the DNA is TGTGCCAGCAGCGTAGGGGGGGGTCCCTACGAGCAGTACTTC.

The chain uses TRBV6-1 and TRBJ2-1; unclear D gene. The CDR3 consists of 11 residues. Germline CDR1 is MNHNS and CDR2 is SASEGT. Trimming cost V 3 bases and J 9 bases, with 6 bases left between them. The CDR3 loop is CASSDAVEQFF. The CDR3 nucleotides are TGTGCCAGCAGTGACGCGGTTGAGCAGTTCTTC.